This TCR beta chain was found in a study of human T cells and chemical hapten exposure. Study summary: Patches with 0.01% DPC went on the upper back, and the tests were read at 6 days.

TCRdb reprocessed the RACE reads with MiXCR, giving one entry per CDR3 protein. This table holds tens of thousands of distinct CDR3 sequences, around 9.3% found once. Whole-study results and caveats: The study found expanded TCRs formed significantly more large CDR3 similarity clusters than controls.

This CDR3 region has 14 residues. The germline gives CDR1 SGHDT, CDR2 YYEEEE. Trimming took 2 bases from V and 12 from J; bases not matched to a gene: 9. As to time point: patch test 1, 2 weeks after DPC sensitization. The sample's treatment: therapeutic diphenylcyclopropenone sensitization with weekly scalp DPC. Unfractionated whole blood was the source from which total RNA was extracted. About this clonotype itself: Its cognate antigen is unknown.

The sequence derives from a woman aged 40 to 50 with alopecia areata. Some clones in this sample may be carry-over from other donors' samples. This chain links TRBV5-6 with TRBJ2-1; 9 nucleotides match TRBD2. Sequenced here: whole blood, sampled in connection with sensitization to the hapten diphenylcyclopropenone (DPC). The chain's CDR3 is CASSLWLAGSGQFF. DNA for the CDR3: TGTGCCAGCAGCTTATGGCTAGCGGGGAGCGGGCAGTTCTTC.